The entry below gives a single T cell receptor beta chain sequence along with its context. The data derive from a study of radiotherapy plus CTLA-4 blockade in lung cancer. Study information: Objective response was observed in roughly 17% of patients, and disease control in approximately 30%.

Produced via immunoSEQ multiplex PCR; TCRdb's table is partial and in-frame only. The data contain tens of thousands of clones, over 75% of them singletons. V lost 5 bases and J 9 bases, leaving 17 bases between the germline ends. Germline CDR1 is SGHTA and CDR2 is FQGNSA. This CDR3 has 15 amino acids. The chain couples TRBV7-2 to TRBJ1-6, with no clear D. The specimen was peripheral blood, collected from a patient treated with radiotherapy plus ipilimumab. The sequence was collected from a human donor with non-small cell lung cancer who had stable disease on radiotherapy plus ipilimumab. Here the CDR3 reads CASSPSMGIGSPLHF. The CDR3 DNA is TGTGCCAGCAGCCCTTCTATGGGTATAGGTTCACCCCTCCACTTT.